This TCR beta chain is drawn from a study of blood T cell repertoires in COVID-19 (dated by TCRdb to 2018 to 2021). Notes on the research overall: Samples from collaborators originated in the United States, Italy and Spain and spanned both the acute and convalescent phases of COVID-19. The repertoires were released in a freely available public database intended as a resource for research on the immune response to SARS-CoV-2. Sample metadata almost always included a de-identified subject ID, COVID-19 status, age in years and sex. Samples were obtained from the ongoing ImmuneRACE study (first 160 participants) and from over 1,000 subjects provided by 6 global collaborators. The prospective study material was composed of cDNA or gDNA derived from T cells, B-cell-depleted T cells, or PBMCs. Deeply sampled blood TCRbeta repertoires from subjects exposed to, actively infected with, or recovered from COVID-19 were included in the dataset. Where available, HLA class I and class II types were taken from metadata supplied by the sample provider and were not determined by assay-based typing.

Comments on this clone: The antigen this receptor binds is unknown. Per-base quality was not reported, and no clone a single base away is much larger than it.

The immunoSEQ Assay, a bias-controlled multiplex PCR, was used to amplify TCRbeta CDR3 regions from genomic DNA. The authors processed their data as follows. Nucleated cell counts per sample were estimated from amplification of reference gene primers within the assay. To quantify the absolute abundance of each unique TCRbeta CDR3 rearrangement, sequence reads were collapsed and filtered. For each sample, productive Simpson clonality was calculated by taking the square root of Simpson's diversity index across productive rearrangements. TCRdb limited this immuneACCESS table to in-frame rearrangements with V and J called. A share of clones is missing; checked studies link under half to unresolved V genes, and the rest is unexplained. V, J and clone size reflect that table, while D and trimming were determined from the DNA. In this sample the table shows a few hundred thousand clones, 70% to 90% of which occur a single time. The ten most abundant clones make up over 2% of the sample.

The paper's findings and limits, for the study overall: The quantity of clinical and demographic metadata differed by source and by participant and was supplied without curation.

A second Seattle source provided samples from volunteer blood donors who had recovered from COVID-19. Whole blood was collected in K2EDTA tubes by collaborating institutions according to the institutions' own protocols. Collaborator samples were shipped for TCRbeta analysis as frozen whole blood, isolated PBMCs, or DNA extracted from either sample type. Sequencing was carried out using peripheral blood. This receptor was identified in a man aged 30 to 45 who had recovered from COVID-19.

The CDR3 is CALLRQGNEQYF. The nucleotide sequence reads as follows: TGCGCCCTCCTCCGACAGGGGAACGAGCAGTACTTC. This chain is built from TRBV5-1 and TRBJ2-7; 8 central nucleotides agree with TRBD1. V loses 10 bases at its end and J loses 5 bases; junction bases beyond the gene matches: 8. Looking up the germline V gene yields CDR1 SGHRS and CDR2 YFSETQ. The CDR3, from cysteine to phenylalanine, totals 12 residues. Kept here is only the CDR3 DNA, which spans 36 bases and is read in frame from base 1.